The 22 T cell receptor beta chains given below trace back to one sample, sequenced in a study of memory CD4+ T cells and cytomegalovirus serostatus. Only in-frame clones appear in the TCRdb table, and some are missing; sequencing was by immunoSEQ multiplex PCR. The table includes 50,000 to 65,000 clones, 70% to 75% detected once. Single viable CD3+CD4+CD8-CD45RO+ cells were sorted as the memory CD4+ T cells. Sequences were obtained from memory CD4+ T cells from blood. These receptor sequences come from an adult in good health and CMV-seropositive.

The chain combines TRBV5-1 with TRBJ2-2; TRBD2 matches at 9 bases. The V gene end was trimmed by 0 bases and the J gene end by 1 base; junction bases not matched to a gene: 4. This CDR3 spans 17 amino acids. Germline V gene sequence: CDR1 SGHRS, CDR2 YFSETQ. Here the CDR3 reads CASSLGPAGGNTGELFF. The DNA of the CDR3 is TGCGCCAGCAGCTTGGGCCCAGCGGGAGGGAACACCGGGGAGCTGTTTTTT.

This chain links TRBV28 with TRBJ2-7; 14 nucleotides match TRBD2. The CDR3 consists of 19 residues. Per germline, CDR1 MDHEN and CDR2 SYDVKM. The ends lost 5 bases at V and 2 bases at J; junction bases unmatched: 14. The CDR3 coding sequence is TGTGCCAGCAGTCACCGGCCGGGACTAGCGGGAGTAGGGCCCTACGAGCAGTACTTC. Its translation is CASSHRPGLAGVGPYEQYF.

The chain recombines TRBV11-3 with TRBJ2-1; tentative D call: TRBD2 (6 bases). Trimming stripped 8 bases from V and 9 bases from J, with 17 bases between. CDR3 length: 13 residues. CDR1 is SGHNT, CDR2 YENEEA, per germline. CDR3 nucleotides: TGTGCCAGCGGTTCCCGCGGGACCGGTGAGCAGTTCTTC. This gives the protein CASGSRGTGEQFF. The variable domain in full, with the rest retrieved from reference TRBV11-3 and TRBJ2-1, is EAGVVQSPRYKIIEKKQPVAFWCNPISGHNTLYWYLQNLGQGPELLIRYENEEAVDDSQLPKDRFSAERLKGVDSTLKIQPAELGDSAVYLCASGSRGTGEQFFGPGTRLTVL.

The V gene is TRBV25-1, the J gene TRBJ1-5, with D possibly matching TRBD1 (5 bases). Looked up from germline, CDR1 is MGHDK and CDR2 is SYGVNS. Trimming stripped 1 base from V and 5 bases from J, with 12 bases between. CDR3 length: 15 amino acids. The DNA of the CDR3 is TGTGCCAGCAGTGAATCGTTGACGGGGGATCAGCCCCAGCATTTT. It specifies CASSESLTGDQPQHF. The whole variable domain, filled in from reference TRBV25-1 and TRBJ1-5, reads EADIYQTPRYLVIGTGKKITLECSQTMGHDKMYWYQQDPGMELHLIHYSYGVNSTEKGDLSSESTVSRIRTEHFPLTLESARPSHTSQYLCASSESLTGDQPQHFGDGTRLSIL.

The chain recombines TRBV27 with TRBJ1-5, with D tentatively TRBD1 (6 bases). V was shortened by 6 bases and J by 3 bases, with 15 bases between the two germline ends. The CDR3 contains 15 residues. Germline V gene lookup returns CDR1 MNHEY and CDR2 SMNVEV (reference sequence). The CDR3 sequence: CASRAVQGYNQPQHF. Here the CDR3 DNA reads TGTGCCAGCAGAGCGGTACAGGGATACAATCAGCCCCAGCATTTT.

V is TRBV4-3 and J is TRBJ2-1; the match to TRBD2 covers 12 bases. V shed 3 bases, J shed 8 bases, and the junction held 5 bases outside the gene matches. From germline, CDR1 is LGHNA and CDR2 YSLEER. The CDR3 covers 15 residues. The CDR3 loop reads CASSQGLAGLYEQFF. The DNA for the CDR3 is TGCGCCAGCAGCCAGGGACTAGCGGGTTTGTATGAGCAGTTCTTC.

V usage is TRBV7-7 and J usage is TRBJ2-5, with 10 bases identical to TRBD2. There are 18 residues in the CDR3. V gave up 5 bases and J gave up 4 bases; unmatched junction bases: 16. Germline V gives CDR1 SSHAT, CDR2 FNYEAQ (reference sequence). This CDR3 is CASSPSGLLAGTGETQYF. DNA of the CDR3: TGTGCCAGCAGCCCGTCCGGCTTACTAGCGGGAACGGGAGAGACCCAGTACTTC.

The chain couples TRBV29-1 to TRBJ2-1; D remains ambiguous. Germline CDR1 SQVTM, CDR2 ANQGSEA. This CDR3 has 10 amino acids. V was shortened by 7 bases and J by 7 bases, with 8 bases between the two germline ends. The CDR3 reads CSAWLNEQFF. CDR3 coding DNA: TGCAGCGCCTGGCTAAATGAGCAGTTCTTC.

The rearrangement links TRBV5-8 to TRBJ1-5; 9 bases align to TRBD1. The CDR3 totals 14 residues. Germline CDR1 reads SGHTS; CDR2 reads YDEGEE. V shed 3 bases, J shed 5 bases, and the junction held 3 bases outside the gene matches. This chain's CDR3 is CASSSGQGYQPQHF. The CDR3 DNA is TGTGCCAGCAGCTCCGGACAGGGGTATCAGCCCCAGCATTTT.

The J gene is TRBJ1-2, the V gene TRBV10-3; 9 bases match TRBD1. Germline CDR1 reads ENHRY; CDR2 reads SYGVKD. There are 13 residues in the CDR3. Trimming cost V 6 bases and J 1 base; bases outside gene matches: 0. The CDR3 loop reads CAIRDRGNYGYTF. The CDR3 DNA is TGTGCCATCAGGGACAGGGGTAACTATGGCTACACCTTC.

The rearrangement uses TRBV29-1 and TRBJ1-4; D is ambiguous. V lost 4 bases to trimming and J lost 7 bases, with 13 bases between them. Germline values: CDR1 SQVTM, CDR2 ANQGSEA. This CDR3 has 13 amino acids. The DNA for the CDR3 is TGCAGCGTTGTTCAGCCAGGAACTGAAAAACTGTTTTTT. It codes for CSVVQPGTEKLFF.

This sequence joins TRBV12-5 and TRBJ2-2; TRBD2 matches 15 bases. Germline-derived CDR1 and CDR2 are LGHNT and FRNRAP. The CDR3 sequence is 19 residues long. V lost 6 bases to trimming and J lost 6 bases; unmatched junction nucleotides: 14. This CDR3 reads CASGPGTSGRLYGSGELFF. The DNA of the CDR3 is TGTGCTAGTGGACCCGGGACTAGCGGGAGGTTATATGGATCCGGGGAGCTGTTTTTT.

The chain is built from TRBV2 and TRBJ2-2; a weak D match, TRBD1 (5 bases). From germline, CDR1 is SNHLY and CDR2 FYNNEI. The CDR3 loop spans 14 amino acids. The germline V and J ends were trimmed by 6 bases and 6 bases, with 14 bases remaining between them. The CDR3, as DNA: TGTGCCAGCAGCCGAGGTGGACAAGCCGGGGAGCTGTTTTTT. Translation: CASSRGGQAGELFF.

This clone was seen a few times. CDR3 in DNA: TGTGCCAGCAGCGTCGCTTTGCGCTACACCTTC. As protein: CASSVALRYTF. V gene TRBV5-4 combines with J gene TRBJ1-2; D gene uncertain. The CDR3 spans 11 residues. V lost 4 bases and J lost 9, with 10 bases in between. CDR1 is SGHNT, CDR2 YYREEE, per germline (reference sequence).

A few counts support this clone. V and J are TRBV4-3 and TRBJ1-5, with 8 nucleotides matching TRBD1. The trim removed 2 bases at V and 4 bases at J, leaving 7 bases unmatched. Germline loops: CDR1 LGHNA, CDR2 YSLEER. The CDR3 extends over 16 amino acids. This CDR3 is CASSQLWTGRNQPQHF. CDR3 coding DNA: TGCGCCAGCAGCCAACTCTGGACAGGGCGGAATCAGCCCCAGCATTTT.

This chain joins TRBV2 and TRBJ1-2, with a weak D call TRBD1 (6 bases). Germline-derived CDR1 and CDR2 are SNHLY and FYNNEI. V lost 1 base and J 6 bases, leaving 12 bases between the germline ends. This CDR3 comprises 14 residues. CDR3 in amino acids: CASSEERRGDGYTF. The CDR3 DNA follows: TGTGCCAGCAGTGAAGAGCGCAGGGGCGATGGCTACACCTTC. The entire variable domain, with the rest obtained from reference TRBV2 and TRBJ1-2, is as follows: EPEVTQTPSHQVTQMGQEVILRCVPISNHLYFYWYRQILGQKVEFLVSFYNNEISEKSEIFDDQFSVERPDGSNFTLKIRSTKLEDSAMYFCASSEERRGDGYTFGSGTRLTVV.

The V call is TRBV5-8, the J call TRBJ2-1; tentatively, D is TRBD2 (6 bases). Germline values: CDR1 SGHTS, CDR2 YDEGEE. CDR3 length: 14 amino acids. Trimming took off 4 bases at V and 7 bases at J, with 15 bases between the two ends. CDR3 sequence (DNA): TGTGCCAGCAGCCCAACGGCGGGGTTTAATGAGCAGTTCTTC. It is translated as CASSPTAGFNEQFF.

V usage is TRBV11-2 and J usage is TRBJ2-7; a possible D gene is TRBD1 (5 bases). Per the germline V gene, CDR1 is SGHAT and CDR2 is FQNNGV. Trimming left V 5 bases short and J 3 bases short, with 17 bases between. The CDR3 is 15 residues long. CDR3 amino acids: CASSKGPDSLYEQYV. In DNA form, the CDR3 reads TGTGCCAGCAGCAAAGGGCCTGACAGCCTCTACGAGCAGTACGTC.

The J gene is TRBJ1-5, the V gene TRBV5-6, with 7 bases matching TRBD1. Trimming at V came to 5 bases and at J to 4 bases, leaving 6 bases not matched to a gene. Germline CDR1 is SGHDT and CDR2 is YYEEEE. This CDR3 has 14 amino acids. CDR3 residues: CASSFNRGNQPQHF. In DNA, the CDR3 is TGTGCCAGCAGTTTTAACAGGGGAAATCAGCCCCAGCATTTT. The full variable domain, rest sourced from reference TRBV5-6 and TRBJ1-5, is DAGVTQSPTHLIKTRGQQVTLRCSPKSGHDTVSWYQQALGQGPQFIFQYYEEEERQRGNFPDRFSGHQFPNYSSELNVNALLLGDSALYLCASSFNRGNQPQHFGDGTRLSIL.

J is TRBJ2-1 and V is TRBV7-2, with 7 bases identical to TRBD2. V lost 3 bases and J lost 7; bases outside the gene matches: 6. This CDR3 comprises 14 residues. Germline CDR1 SGHTA, CDR2 FQGNSA. The CDR3 sequence: CASSFSLASNEQFF. In nucleotides, the CDR3 is TGTGCCAGCAGCTTTTCACTAGCGTCTAATGAGCAGTTCTTC.

This chain connects TRBV11-2 to TRBJ2-7; D remains unclear. CDR3 size: 14 residues. The V gene lost 1 base and the J gene lost 3 bases, with 10 bases spanning the gap. Germline CDR1 reads SGHAT; CDR2 reads FQNNGV. The CDR3 sequence is CASSLGATNYEQYF. The CDR3 DNA sequence: TGTGCCAGCAGCTTAGGCGCTACGAACTACGAGCAGTACTTC.

This clone was recorded many times. The V and J genes are TRBV5-1 and TRBJ1-1; no clear D gene. Germline assignment: CDR1 SGHRS and CDR2 YFSETQ. The CDR3 sequence is 14 residues long. The V end lost 4 bases, the J end lost 1 base, and 11 bases lay between the germline ends. The CDR3 sequence is CASSPGFWNTEAFF. In DNA form, the CDR3 reads TGCGCCAGCAGCCCGGGTTTTTGGAACACTGAAGCTTTCTTT.